Sequencing of this T cell receptor (beta chain) was carried out in a study of blood T cell repertoires in COVID-19. Overall study context: Specimens from acute and convalescent COVID-19 originated in the United States, Italy and Spain.

Authors' data handling: The assay estimated nucleated cells by amplifying reference gene primers. Profiling relied on immunoSEQ multiplex PCR, and the TCRdb table lists in-frame clones only, not all of them. The V and J calls and clone size are taken from that table; D and trimming were inferred from the DNA. The sample yields 30,000 to 40,000 clones, roughly 80% seen once. V dropped 0 bases and J dropped 4 bases, with 7 bases sitting between them. The CDR3 contains 14 residues. Germline CDR1 and CDR2: MNHEY and SVGAGI. One Seattle source followed patients from active infection through their disease course.

The source material was peripheral blood. This chain uses TRBV6-5 with TRBJ1-3; D perhaps matches TRBD1 (5 bases). The receptor comes from a man between 70 and 80 years old with COVID-19, enrolled during active disease. CDR3 nucleotides: TGTGCCAGCAGTTACTCGGGGCAGGGAAACACCATATATTTT. Translating gives CASSYSGQGNTIYF.